This TCR beta chain was observed in a study of identical twins. Comment on this clonotype: Its target is not known.

The CDR3 extends over 15 amino acids. Trimming stripped 4 bases from V and 1 base from J, with 11 bases between. Germline CDR1 and CDR2: SGHRS and YFSETQ. TCRdb recomputed calls from the 5' RACE reads with MiXCR, one row per CDR3 protein. The repertoire holds 520,000 or so distinct CDR3 sequences, around 20% seen once, with about 0.99% in the top ten. Broader study findings: Those out-of-frame alpha sequences shared by twins showed an excess of low generation probability.

The sample also formed part of further work on T cells expressing NK-cell markers.

The specimen sequenced was CD4+ T cells sorted from blood. J is TRBJ2-2 and V is TRBV5-1; a possible D gene is TRBD2 (6 bases). The receptor comes from a woman between 18 and 30 years old in good health. The DNA for the CDR3 is TGCGCCAGCAGCGTGACTAGGTTGAACACCGGGGAGCTGTTTTTT. Its protein product is CASSVTRLNTGELFF.